This T cell receptor beta chain was sequenced for a study of shared clonotypes between healthy human individuals. Only a few counts were recorded for this clone. The antigen is not known. Running of the assay took place at deep level. Each PCR replicate from the sorted subsets contained roughly 210 ng DNA, which is some 32,000 T cell genomes. This table comes from immunoSEQ multiplex PCR, and its TCRdb copy is limited to in-frame clones, with some not included. Seen here are about 96,000 clones, over 60% observed once, and the top ten hold around half. The study's findings and limits: Clonotype sharing among donors was thought likely to change with sequencing depth. Some naive CD4 clonotypes, around 5%, turned up in common across several donors.

The CDR3 length is 12 residues. V was cut by 11 bases and J by 0 bases, with 8 bases left in between. Germline-derived CDR1 and CDR2 are SEHNR and FQNEAQ (reference sequence). The J gene is TRBJ2-1, the V gene TRBV7-9, with D uncertain. This TCR came from a man aged 30-40 years in good health. Material for sequencing was memory CD8+ T cells sorted from blood. Subset denoted: CD45RO+ cells pooled with CCR7-negative TemRA cells. The CDR3 sequence: CALYGSYNEQFF. DNA of the CDR3: TGTGCCTTGTATGGCTCCTACAATGAGCAGTTCTTC.